This TCR beta chain was captured in a study of T cells in women clearing cervical HPV infection. Study context: Cases' blood sampling followed lesion detection by median about 150 days (90 to 200). HLA type stays a possible confounder, typing being limited.

The CDR3 sequence is 13 residues long. CDR1 is SNHLY and CDR2 is FYNNEI in the germline V gene. Trimming stripped 8 bases from V and 1 base from J, with 8 bases between. All participants had a single incident cervical HPV16 infection, and prevalent HPV16 infections were excluded. In regard to this clone: Read data end 3 residues before the CDR3 end; the end is taken from the germline J gene.

immunoSEQ multiplex PCR used an average of around 1,200 ng genomic DNA. Clones were read by immunoSEQ multiplex PCR, and TCRdb kept only the in-frame ones, dropping some. The table gives 20,000 to 25,000 clones; the top ten clones make up 3.3% of it. The sample consisted of blood buffy coat. The rearrangement links TRBV2 to TRBJ2-2; D is perhaps TRBD1 (6 bases). The receptor was isolated from a woman aged 18-70 years with a cervical HPV16 infection that either progressed to CIN3+ or cleared (not recorded which). The CDR3 bases that were read are TGTGCCAGCTCGACAGGGAACACCGGGGAG. Protein product: CASSTGNTGE. The complete CDR3 protein is CASSTGNTGELFF.